This T cell receptor beta chain was obtained from a study of blood T cell repertoires in COVID-19. V was cut by 4 bases and J by 5 bases, with 14 bases left in between. The germline gives CDR1 MNHEY, CDR2 SVGEGT. The CDR3 runs to 14 residues. Profiling relied on immunoSEQ multiplex PCR, and the TCRdb table lists in-frame clones only, not all of them. Of around 150,000 clones in the sample, approximately 87% were seen once. The receptor was derived from a woman in her forties with acute or convalescent COVID-19. The chain carries TRBV6-2 or TRBV6-3 and TRBJ1-1, with D hard to call. Specimen: peripheral blood. The DNA for the CDR3 is TGTGCCAGCAGTTGGACCCGTCCGGGGACTGAAGCTTTCTTT. Residues: CASSWTRPGTEAFF.